The next 3 T cell receptor beta chains were all read from a single sample in a study of IL-17A CD8 T cells in psoriatic arthritis synovium. Produced via immunoSEQ multiplex PCR; TCRdb's table is partial and in-frame only. This sample has 2,000 to 2,500 clones, with 55% to 80% found just once. Actively inflamed joints of psoriatic arthritis patients supplied the aspirated synovial fluid. The sample taken for sequencing was memory CD8+ T cells from synovial fluid. Subset specified: bulk memory CD8+ T cells (CD45RA-CD27+/- and CD45RA+CD27-). The receptors originated from a human donor with psoriatic arthritis.

The J gene is TRBJ1-2, the V gene TRBV7-6; tentatively, D is TRBD1 (5 bases). This CDR3 is built from 16 residues. CDR1 SGHVS and CDR2 FNYEAQ come from the germline V gene. V was clipped by 5 bases and J by 1 base, with 17 bases between them. CDR3 sequence: CASSPYSGASNYGYTF. CDR3 in DNA: TGTGCCAGCAGCCCCTACTCTGGGGCGAGTAACTATGGCTACACCTTC. Variable domain in full (rest from reference TRBV7-6 and TRBJ1-2): GAGVSQSPRYKVTKRGQDVALRCDPISGHVSLYWYRQALGQGPEFLTYFNYEAQQDKSGLPNDRFSAERPEGSISTLTIQRTEQRDSAMYRCASSPYSGASNYGYTFGSGTRLTVV.

The rearrangement links TRBV5-4 to TRBJ1-5, with D possibly being TRBD1 (5 bases). The CDR3 loop spans 14 amino acids. Germline V gene data show CDR1 as SGHNT and CDR2 as YYREEE (reference sequence). The V end was cut by 0 bases, the J end by 6 bases, with 10 bases between. CDR3 sequence reads: CASSLDGGGQPQHF. CDR3 coding DNA: TGTGCCAGCAGCTTGGATGGGGGGGGTCAGCCCCAGCATTTT.

The chain recombines TRBV7-9 with TRBJ2-7, with D possibly being TRBD1 or TRBD2 (5 bases each). There are 13 residues in the CDR3. Per germline, CDR1 SEHNR and CDR2 FQNEAQ (reference sequence). The germline V and J ends were trimmed by 6 bases and 6 bases, with 15 bases remaining between them. The CDR3 protein is CASSPPGTFEQYF. In nucleotides, the CDR3 is TGTGCCAGCAGTCCCCCGGGGACGTTCGAGCAGTACTTC.